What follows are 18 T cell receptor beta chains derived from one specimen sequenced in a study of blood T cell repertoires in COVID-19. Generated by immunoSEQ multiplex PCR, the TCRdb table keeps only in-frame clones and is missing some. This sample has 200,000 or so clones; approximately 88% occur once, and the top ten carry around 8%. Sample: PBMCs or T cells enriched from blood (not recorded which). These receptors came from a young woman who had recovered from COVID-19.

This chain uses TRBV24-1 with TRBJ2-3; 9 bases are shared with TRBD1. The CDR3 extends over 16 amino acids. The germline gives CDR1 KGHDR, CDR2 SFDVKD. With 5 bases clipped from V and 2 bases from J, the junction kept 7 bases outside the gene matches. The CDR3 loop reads CATSGRQGDITDTQYF. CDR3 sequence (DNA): TGTGCCACCAGTGGCCGACAGGGGGATATCACAGATACGCAGTATTTT.

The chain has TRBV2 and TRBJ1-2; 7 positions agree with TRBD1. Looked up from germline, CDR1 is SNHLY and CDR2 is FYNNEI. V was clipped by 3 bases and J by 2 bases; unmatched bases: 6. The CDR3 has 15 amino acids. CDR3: CASSDPDRRNYGYTF. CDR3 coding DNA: TGTGCCAGCAGTGACCCGGACAGGCGGAACTATGGCTACACCTTC.

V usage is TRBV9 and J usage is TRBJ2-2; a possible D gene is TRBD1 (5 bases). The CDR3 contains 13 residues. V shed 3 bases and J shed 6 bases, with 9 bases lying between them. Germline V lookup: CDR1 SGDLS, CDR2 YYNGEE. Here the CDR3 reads CASSAQVAGELFF. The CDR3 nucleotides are TGTGCCAGCAGCGCACAGGTTGCCGGGGAGCTGTTTTTT. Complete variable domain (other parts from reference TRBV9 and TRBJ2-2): DSGVTQTPKHLITATGQRVTLRCSPRSGDLSVYWYQQSLDQGLQFLIQYYNGEERAKGNILERFSAQQFPDLHSELNLSSLELGDSALYFCASSAQVAGELFFGEGSRLTVL.

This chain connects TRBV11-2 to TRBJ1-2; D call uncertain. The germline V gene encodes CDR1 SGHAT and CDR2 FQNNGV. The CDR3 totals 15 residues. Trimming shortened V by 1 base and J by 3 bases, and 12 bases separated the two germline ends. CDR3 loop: CASSLAGQKYYGYTF. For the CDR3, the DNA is TGTGCCAGCAGCTTAGCGGGTCAGAAATACTATGGCTACACCTTC.

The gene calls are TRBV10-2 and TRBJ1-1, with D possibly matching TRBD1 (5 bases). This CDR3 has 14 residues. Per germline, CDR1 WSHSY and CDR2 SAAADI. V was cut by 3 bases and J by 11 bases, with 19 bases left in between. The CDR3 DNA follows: TGCGCCAGCAGTGACCGGGGGGAGAGTGAGTCGGCTTTCTTT. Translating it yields CASSDRGESESAFF.

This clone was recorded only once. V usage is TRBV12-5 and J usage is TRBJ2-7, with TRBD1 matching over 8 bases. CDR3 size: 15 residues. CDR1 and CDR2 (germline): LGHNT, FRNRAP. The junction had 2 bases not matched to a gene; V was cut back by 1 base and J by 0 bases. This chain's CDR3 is CASGLGTGTSYEQYF. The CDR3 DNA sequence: TGTGCTAGTGGTTTGGGGACAGGGACCTCCTACGAGCAGTACTTC.

The CDR3 here is CASSPGGGGSKNIQYF. The CDR3 DNA is TGCGCCAGCAGCCCCGGCGGGGGGGGGAGTAAGAACATTCAGTACTTC. This chain uses TRBV5-1 with TRBJ2-4; 9 bases fit TRBD2. The CDR3 has 16 amino acids. Germline V gives CDR1 SGHRS, CDR2 YFSETQ. Trimming cost V 4 bases and J 7 bases; bases outside gene matches: 12. Together with reference TRBV5-1 and TRBJ2-4, the CDR3 gives the full variable domain: KAGVTQTPRYLIKTRGQQVTLSCSPISGHRSVSWYQQTPGQGLQFLFEYFSETQRNKGNFPGRFSGRQFSNSRSEMNVSTLELGDSALYLCASSPGGGGSKNIQYFGAGTRLSVL.

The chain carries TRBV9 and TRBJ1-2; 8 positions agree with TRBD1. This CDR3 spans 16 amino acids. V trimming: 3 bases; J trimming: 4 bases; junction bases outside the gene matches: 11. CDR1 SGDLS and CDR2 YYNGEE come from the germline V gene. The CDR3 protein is CASSAPDRAGFYGYTF. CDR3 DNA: TGTGCCAGCAGCGCTCCGGACAGGGCGGGATTCTATGGCTACACCTTC.

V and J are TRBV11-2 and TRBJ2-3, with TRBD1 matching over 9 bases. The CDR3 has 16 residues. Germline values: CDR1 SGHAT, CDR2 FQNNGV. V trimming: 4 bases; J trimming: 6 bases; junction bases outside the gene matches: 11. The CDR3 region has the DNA TGTGCCAGCAGCTCCGAGGGACAGGGAAAATCGGATACGCAGTATTTT. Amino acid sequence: CASSSEGQGKSDTQYF.

For the CDR3, the DNA is TGTGCCAGTCTTGACAGGAGCACAGATACGCAGTATTTT. Its protein product is CASLDRSTDTQYF. This rearrangement joins TRBV19 to TRBJ2-3; D perhaps matches TRBD1 (6 bases). Between the trimmed V and J ends, which lost 8 bases and 0 bases, there was a span of 9 bases. The CDR3 sequence is 13 residues long. From germline, CDR1 is LNHDA and CDR2 SQIVND (reference sequence).

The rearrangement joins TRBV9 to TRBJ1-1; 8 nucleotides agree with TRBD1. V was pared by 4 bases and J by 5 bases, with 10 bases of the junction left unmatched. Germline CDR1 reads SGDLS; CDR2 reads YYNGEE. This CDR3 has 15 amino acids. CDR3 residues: CASSPWTGTTTEAFF. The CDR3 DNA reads TGTGCCAGCAGCCCCTGGACAGGGACAACAACTGAAGCTTTCTTT.

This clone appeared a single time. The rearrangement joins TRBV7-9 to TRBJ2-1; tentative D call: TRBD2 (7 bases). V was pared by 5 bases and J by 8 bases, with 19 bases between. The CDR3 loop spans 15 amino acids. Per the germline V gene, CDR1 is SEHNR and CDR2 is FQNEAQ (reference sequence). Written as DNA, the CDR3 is TGTGCCAGCAGCCGCCGGGGGGACAACATATATGAGCAGTTCTTC. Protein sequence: CASSRRGDNIYEQFF.

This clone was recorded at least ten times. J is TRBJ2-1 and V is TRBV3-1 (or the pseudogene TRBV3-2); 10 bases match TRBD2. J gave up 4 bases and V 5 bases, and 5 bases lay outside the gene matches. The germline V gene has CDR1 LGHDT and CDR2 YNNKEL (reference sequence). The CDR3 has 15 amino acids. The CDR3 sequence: CASSVSGGAYNEQFF. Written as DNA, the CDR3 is TGTGCCAGCAGCGTAAGCGGGGGGGCATACAATGAGCAGTTCTTC.

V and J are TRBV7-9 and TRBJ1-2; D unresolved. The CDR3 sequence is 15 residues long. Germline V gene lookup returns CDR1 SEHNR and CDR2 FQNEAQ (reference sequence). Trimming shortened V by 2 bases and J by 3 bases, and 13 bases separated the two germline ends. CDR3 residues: CASSLMNSKHYGYTF. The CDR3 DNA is TGTGCCAGCAGCTTAATGAACAGCAAGCACTATGGCTACACCTTC.

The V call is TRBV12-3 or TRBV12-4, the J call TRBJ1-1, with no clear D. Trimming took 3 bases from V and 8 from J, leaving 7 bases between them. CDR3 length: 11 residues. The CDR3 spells CASSLVREAFF. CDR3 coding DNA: TGTGCCAGCAGTTTGGTCAGAGAAGCTTTCTTT.

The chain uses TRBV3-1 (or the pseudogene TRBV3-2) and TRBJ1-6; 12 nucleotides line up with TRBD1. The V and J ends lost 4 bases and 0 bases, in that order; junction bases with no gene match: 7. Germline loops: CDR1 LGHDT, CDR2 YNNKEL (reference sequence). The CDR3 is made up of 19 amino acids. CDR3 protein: CASSRSGTGGYSYNSPLHF. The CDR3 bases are TGTGCCAGCAGCCGTTCCGGGACAGGGGGCTACTCCTATAATTCACCCCTCCACTTT.

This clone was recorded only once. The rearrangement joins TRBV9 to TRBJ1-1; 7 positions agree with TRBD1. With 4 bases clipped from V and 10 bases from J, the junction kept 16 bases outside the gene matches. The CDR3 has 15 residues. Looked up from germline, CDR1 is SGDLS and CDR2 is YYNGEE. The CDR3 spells CASSPHWDSQKGAFF. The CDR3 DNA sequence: TGTGCCAGCAGCCCCCATTGGGACAGCCAGAAGGGAGCTTTCTTT.

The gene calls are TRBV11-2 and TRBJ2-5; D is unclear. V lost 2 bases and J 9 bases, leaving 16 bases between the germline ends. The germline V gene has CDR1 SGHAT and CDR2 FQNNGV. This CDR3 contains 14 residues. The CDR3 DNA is TGTGCCAGCAGCTTATTCGGGTACTCCGAAGCCCAGTACTTC. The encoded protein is CASSLFGYSEAQYF.